This TCR beta chain is drawn from a study of T cells after yellow fever vaccination. Using its own MiXCR run on the 5' RACE reads, TCRdb lists one record per CDR3 protein. Of about 330,000 distinct CDR3 sequences in the sample, around 7% are singletons; the top ten hold over 15%. Note on this clonotype: Antigen: not known.

Points from the study as a whole: Reappearance after the booster was seen for most primary-vaccination clones, at 95% to 97% CD4 and 70% to 90% CD8.

The CDR3 is 16 amino acids. V was shortened by 7 bases and J by 3 bases, with 21 bases between the two germline ends. Germline V gene data show CDR1 as SEHNR and CDR2 as FQNEAQ (reference sequence). Sequencing used PBMCs, obtained more than 40 days after the first yellow fever vaccination. The chain couples TRBV7-9 to TRBJ1-1; D possibly corresponds to TRBD1 (6 bases). This sequence originates from a man between 18 and 29 years old who received the YFV17D yellow fever vaccine. This chain's CDR3 is CASKLMGGRGDTEAFF. CDR3 bases: TGTGCCAGCAAGCTAATGGGGGGCCGAGGGGACACTGAAGCTTTCTTT.